A single sample is the source of the 6 T cell receptor beta chains below, sequenced in a study of cytomegalovirus exposure and HLA in healthy donors. Method: immunoSEQ multiplex PCR; TCRdb's copy keeps in-frame clones and lacks some. Among fewer than 120,000 clones listed, around 89% were seen once. Sequencing was carried out using PBMCs. The receptors were sampled from a woman younger than 45 in good health and CMV-seropositive.

The rearrangement joins TRBV29-1 to TRBJ2-3; D is ambiguous. Germline V gene data show CDR1 as SQVTM and CDR2 as ANQGSEA. This CDR3 is 12 amino acids long. Trimming removed 4 bases from V and 2 bases from J, with 7 bases in between. The CDR3 spells CSVVTATDTQYF. The DNA for the CDR3 is TGCAGCGTTGTAACAGCCACAGATACGCAGTATTTT.

This clone appeared once. V and J are TRBV9 and TRBJ1-1; tentatively, D is TRBD1 (6 bases). CDR3 length: 15 amino acids. Trimming pared 0 bases from V and 4 bases from J, leaving 13 bases between. CDR1 is SGDLS, CDR2 YYNGEE, per germline. The CDR3 coding sequence is TGTGCCAGCAGCGTAGAGAGTTGGGGGCGCACTGAAGCTTTCTTT. It translates to CASSVESWGRTEAFF.

This clone has more than one count but fewer than ten. V gene TRBV4-1 combines with J gene TRBJ2-7; 9 positions agree with TRBD2. This CDR3 region has 15 residues. The V and J ends lost 2 bases and 4 bases, in that order; junction bases with no gene match: 6. Germline values: CDR1 MGHRA, CDR2 YSYEKL. CDR3 residues: CASSQIAGARYEQYF. CDR3 DNA sequence: TGCGCCAGCAGCCAAATAGCGGGAGCTAGGTACGAGCAGTACTTC.

The chain recombines TRBV23-1 with TRBJ2-7; a weak D match, TRBD1 (5 bases). TRBV23-1 is designated an ORF whose function remains uncertain. Trimming left V 0 bases short and J 5 bases short, with 17 bases between. CDR3 size: 16 residues. CDR3 DNA sequence: TGCGCCAGCAGTCAATCGAGTGTCAGGGCGGTCCACGAGCAGTACTTC. Its translation is CASSQSSVRAVHEQYF.

The rearrangement uses TRBV7-2 and TRBJ1-1; D might be TRBD1 (6 bases). The CDR3 covers 13 residues. The germline V gene has CDR1 SGHTA and CDR2 FQGNSA. V was trimmed by 5 bases and J by 2 bases, leaving 9 bases between them. The CDR3, as DNA: TGTGCCAGCAGCAGGGACATTAACACTGAAGCTTTCTTT. Residues: CASSRDINTEAFF.

This chain connects TRBV9 to TRBJ2-6; a possible D gene is TRBD1 (5 bases). The CDR3 spans 14 residues. V was shortened by 3 bases and J by 4 bases, with 8 bases between the two germline ends. The V gene's germline CDR1 is SGDLS and CDR2 YYNGEE. CDR3 in DNA: TGTGCCAGCAGCGCAGGGCCCGGGGCCAACGTCCTGACTTTC. Its protein is CASSAGPGANVLTF. Filled out from reference TRBV9 and TRBJ2-6, the complete variable domain reads DSGVTQTPKHLITATGQRVTLRCSPRSGDLSVYWYQQSLDQGLQFLIQYYNGEERAKGNILERFSAQQFPDLHSELNLSSLELGDSALYFCASSAGPGANVLTFGAGSRLTVL.